One sample yielded the 32 T cell receptor beta chains listed below, sequenced in a study of T cells in Graves' hyperthyroidism and ophthalmopathy. TCR beta CDR3 regions were amplified from RNA. The HTBI set primed first-round TCR CDR3 RT-PCR. TCRdb called the multiplex PCR reads again in MiXCR, with one record for every CDR3 protein. The sample lists roughly 300,000 distinct CDR3 sequences; over 11% were seen once. Material: blood. The source of these receptors is a woman in her twenties or thirties with Graves' hyperthyroidism.

V gene TRBV20-1 combines with J gene TRBJ2-4; perhaps TRBD2 as D (6 bases). CDR3 length: 17 residues. Germline assignment: CDR1 DFQATT and CDR2 SNEGSKA (reference sequence). The V and J ends lost 6 bases and 6 bases respectively, with 27 bases between them. CDR3 in amino acids: CSAPHPRERARGNIQYF. The CDR3 nucleotides read TGCAGTGCGCCACATCCACGGGAGCGGGCACGAGGAAACATTCAGTACTTC.

In this sample, this clonotype turned up many times. This sequence joins TRBV28 and TRBJ1-6; TRBD1 is a possible D gene (6 bases). The germline V gene encodes CDR1 MDHEN and CDR2 SYDVKM. The ends were cut back, 4 bases at V and 10 bases at J, with 14 bases in the middle. This CDR3 spans 14 amino acids. The CDR3, as DNA: TGTGCCAGCAGTTCTCCAGGGGTGAGCTCACCCCTCCACTTT. Translation: CASSSPGVSSPLHF.

This clonotype was seen more than once but under ten times. The rearrangement links TRBV12-3 or TRBV12-4 to TRBJ2-1; TRBD1 matches 7 bases. The CDR3 extends over 14 amino acids. The ends lost 0 bases at V and 9 bases at J; junction bases unmatched: 5. The CDR3, as DNA: TGTGCCAGCAGTTTAGCGAGGGGGCAGGGTGAGCAGTTCTTC. This gives the protein CASSLARGQGEQFF.

Only a few counts were recorded for this clonotype. The V and J genes are TRBV27 and TRBJ2-1, with 15 bases identical to TRBD2. CDR3 size: 21 residues. Per the germline V gene, CDR1 is MNHEY and CDR2 is SMNVEV (reference sequence). V shed 1 base, J shed 0 bases, and the junction held 10 bases outside the gene matches. Here the CDR3 reads CASSLFLGLAGGQGSYNEQFF. In nucleotides, the CDR3 is TGTGCCAGCAGTTTATTCCTCGGACTAGCGGGAGGGCAGGGCTCCTACAATGAGCAGTTCTTC.

There are a few counts of this clonotype. The gene calls are TRBV12-3 or TRBV12-4 and TRBJ2-7; D uncertain. Between the trimmed V and J ends, which lost 3 bases and 2 bases, there was a span of 8 bases. This CDR3 has 13 amino acids. The CDR3 sequence is CASSLTPTYEQYF. As DNA, the CDR3 is TGTGCCAGCAGTTTGACCCCGACCTACGAGCAGTACTTC.

The genes are TRBV20-1 and TRBJ2-3; 10 positions agree with TRBD2. CDR3 length: 17 amino acids. The V gene end was trimmed by 1 base and the J gene end by 5 bases; junction bases not matched to a gene: 12. Germline V gives CDR1 DFQATT, CDR2 SNEGSKA (reference sequence). The CDR3 DNA reads as TGCAGTGCTAGAGGCCCCCAGACTAGCGGGCTGGAAGATACGCAGTATTTT. This encodes CSARGPQTSGLEDTQYF.

This clonotype was seen ten or more times. The chain uses TRBV7-2 and TRBJ2-5; D not certain. The germline V gene encodes CDR1 SGHTA and CDR2 FQGNSA. With 4 bases removed from V and 9 bases from J, the gap between germline ends came to 12 bases. CDR3 length equals 12 residues. The CDR3 sequence: CASSSTARAQYF. Here the CDR3 DNA reads TGTGCCAGCAGCTCCACCGCACGGGCCCAGTACTTC.

This sequence joins TRBV29-1 and TRBJ2-5; TRBD2 might be the D (6 bases). Trimming took 4 bases from V and 9 from J, leaving 18 bases between them. CDR3 length: 13 residues. The V gene's germline CDR1 is SQVTM and CDR2 ANQGSEA. In nucleotides, the CDR3 is TGCAGCGTTGTCGGGGGACGGGTGGGAGCCCAGTACTTC. Translating it yields CSVVGGRVGAQYF. Looking up the rest from reference TRBV29-1 and TRBJ2-5 gives the full variable domain: SAVISQKPSRDICQRGTSLTIQCQVDSQVTMMFWYRQQPGQSLTLIATANQGSEATYESGFVIDKFPISRPNLTFSTLTVSNMSPEDSSIYLCSVVGGRVGAQYFGPGTRLLVL.

The chain recombines TRBV29-1 with TRBJ1-2; 8 bases agree with TRBD1. The CDR3 totals 12 residues. CDR1 is SQVTM, CDR2 ANQGSEA, per germline. The V segment lost 7 bases and the J segment 7 bases; nucleotides outside the gene matches: 8. The chain's CDR3 is CSGGDRFSGYTF. The CDR3 nucleotides read TGCAGCGGGGGGGACAGGTTTAGTGGCTACACCTTC. Full variable domain (remainder filled in from reference TRBV29-1 and TRBJ1-2): SAVISQKPSRDICQRGTSLTIQCQVDSQVTMMFWYRQQPGQSLTLIATANQGSEATYESGFVIDKFPISRPNLTFSTLTVSNMSPEDSSIYLCSGGDRFSGYTFGSGTRLTVV.

The chain has TRBV11-2 and TRBJ1-2, with D hard to call. Germline V gives CDR1 SGHAT, CDR2 FQNNGV. The V end lost 6 bases, the J end lost 4 bases, and 21 bases lay between the germline ends. The CDR3 spans 16 residues. CDR3 DNA: TGTGCCAGCAGTCCCCATGCGCCCTATCCTCCCTATGGCTACACCTTC. Protein sequence: CASSPHAPYPPYGYTF.

This clonotype was seen a handful of times. The chain links TRBV2 to TRBJ2-4; TRBD2 agrees at 9 bases. Germline loops: CDR1 SNHLY, CDR2 FYNNEI. The CDR3 is 15 residues long. The ends lost 5 bases at V and 1 base at J; junction bases unmatched: 3. In DNA, the CDR3 is TGTGCCAGCAGTTCTAGCGGGGACGCCAAAAACATTCAGTACTTC. This gives the protein CASSSSGDAKNIQYF.

This clonotype turned up a few times. The chain couples TRBV30 to TRBJ2-3; 9 nucleotides agree with TRBD2. This CDR3 is built from 17 residues. V shed 8 bases and J 8 bases; nucleotides not matched to a gene: 23. CDR1 GTSNPN and CDR2 SVGIG come from the germline V gene (reference sequence). Here the CDR3 reads CASLSRVESSGRGTQYF. The CDR3 DNA is TGTGCCAGCCTTTCCCGGGTTGAGAGTAGCGGGAGAGGTACGCAGTATTTT.

This clonotype was counted once. This rearrangement joins TRBV28 to TRBJ2-6; a weak D match, TRBD2 (6 bases). Germline CDR1 is MDHEN and CDR2 is SYDVKM. V shed 6 bases and J shed 0 bases, with 15 bases lying between them. CDR3 length: 17 amino acids. DNA of the CDR3: TGTGCCAGCAGGGAGGGACGGGTTTCCTCTGGGGCCAACGTCCTGACTTTC. This gives the protein CASREGRVSSGANVLTF.

The genes are TRBV7-2 and TRBJ2-7, with 7 bases identical to TRBD2. The CDR3 runs to 15 residues. The germline V gene has CDR1 SGHTA and CDR2 FQGNSA. V lost 4 bases to trimming and J lost 3 bases; unmatched junction nucleotides: 9. The CDR3 region is CASSWGGTEGYEQYF. In DNA form, the CDR3 reads TGTGCCAGCAGCTGGGGGGGGACGGAAGGCTACGAGCAGTACTTC.

Many counts were recorded for this clonotype. The J gene is TRBJ2-2, the V gene TRBV29-1; D possibly corresponds to TRBD1 (5 bases). The length of the CDR3 is 13 residues. Germline V gives CDR1 SQVTM, CDR2 ANQGSEA. V lost 4 bases, J lost 5 bases, and 11 bases lay in between. The DNA for the CDR3 is TGCAGCGTTGGGAAGCAGGGTACCGGGGAGCTGTTTTTT. Its protein product is CSVGKQGTGELFF.

The rearrangement uses TRBV2 and TRBJ1-1; D not certain. The CDR3 spans 11 residues. Trimming shortened V by 6 bases and J by 11 bases, and 13 bases separated the two germline ends. Germline assignment: CDR1 SNHLY and CDR2 FYNNEI. The CDR3, as DNA: TGTGCCAGCAGCCCGACGCTAGGGGCTTTCTTT. It yields the protein CASSPTLGAFF. Based on the CDR3 plus reference TRBV2 and TRBJ1-1, the full variable domain is EPEVTQTPSHQVTQMGQEVILRCVPISNHLYFYWYRQILGQKVEFLVSFYNNEISEKSEIFDDQFSVERPDGSNFTLKIRSTKLEDSAMYFCASSPTLGAFFGQGTRLTVV.

Ten or more counts support this clonotype. The chain uses TRBV27 and TRBJ2-7, with TRBD1 matching over 8 bases. Looked up from germline, CDR1 is MNHEY and CDR2 is SMNVEV (reference sequence). With 6 bases clipped from V and 4 bases from J, the junction kept 5 bases outside the gene matches. This CDR3 contains 13 residues. The CDR3 spells CASSLGTGYEQYF. In DNA, the CDR3 is TGTGCCAGCAGCTTAGGGACAGGATACGAGCAGTACTTC.

This clonotype was observed many times. The J gene is TRBJ2-7, the V gene TRBV14, with 8 bases aligning to TRBD2. Germline CDR1 SGHDN, CDR2 FVKESK. This CDR3 spans 13 amino acids. The trim removed 4 bases at V and 8 bases at J, leaving 7 bases unmatched. CDR3 region: CASSPAGGGQQYF. As DNA, the CDR3 is TGTGCCAGCAGCCCGGCGGGGGGAGGCCAGCAGTACTTC.

The V call is TRBV20-1, the J call TRBJ1-5, with D uncertain. The CDR3 extends over 13 amino acids. Germline loops: CDR1 DFQATT, CDR2 SNEGSKA (reference sequence). V was shortened by 6 bases and J by 5 bases, with 14 bases between the two germline ends. The CDR3 DNA reads as TGCAGTGCCTTCTCCGAGAAGGATCAGCCCCAGCATTTT. It codes for CSAFSEKDQPQHF.

The rearrangement joins TRBV27 to TRBJ1-2; 7 positions match TRBD1. The CDR3 is made up of 14 amino acids. Germline CDR1 is MNHEY and CDR2 is SMNVEV (reference sequence). Trimming removed 5 bases from V and 2 bases from J; junction bases left unmatched: 5. The CDR3 spells CASSTTGENYGYTF. CDR3 sequence (DNA): TGTGCCAGCAGTACAACAGGGGAAAACTATGGCTACACCTTC.

This chain links TRBV15 with TRBJ1-5; D gene ambiguous. CDR3 length: 12 residues. Germline V gene sequence: CDR1 LNHNV, CDR2 YYDKDF (reference sequence). V gave up 0 bases and J gave up 6 bases, with 3 bases separating them. The CDR3 bases are TGTGCCACCAGCAGAGATTCTCAGCCCCAGCATTTT. This translates into CATSRDSQPQHF.

In this sample, this clonotype turned up many times. The chain links TRBV3-1 to TRBJ1-2; TRBD1 is a possible D gene (5 bases). The CDR3 is 17 residues long. The germline V gene encodes CDR1 LGHDT and CDR2 YNNKEL (reference sequence). V shed 0 bases and J shed 4 bases, with 18 bases lying between them. The CDR3 region is CASSQDPWGAGGYGYTF. The DNA for the CDR3 is TGTGCCAGCAGCCAAGATCCCTGGGGCGCAGGAGGCTATGGCTACACCTTC.

The chain combines TRBV5-6 with TRBJ2-1; possible D gene TRBD1, 6 bases. The CDR3 covers 13 residues. V lost 4 bases and J lost 9, with 14 bases in between. Per the germline V gene, CDR1 is SGHDT and CDR2 is YYEEEE. CDR3 in amino acids: CASSRDTPSEQFF. CDR3 nucleotides: TGTGCCAGCAGCCGGGACACCCCCAGTGAGCAGTTCTTC.

This chain connects TRBV5-5 to TRBJ1-2; no clear D. Germline-derived CDR1 and CDR2 are SGHKS and YYEKEE (reference sequence). The CDR3 is 14 amino acids. V was cut by 4 bases and J by 4 bases, with 14 bases left in between. The CDR3 DNA reads as TGTGCCAGCAGCCCGCATCAAACAGTCTATGGCTACACCTTC. Translation: CASSPHQTVYGYTF.

As concerns this clonotype: The germline gene is not matched at one end of the junction; a read error may be the cause. The rearrangement links TRBV14 to TRBJ2-5, with TRBD1 matching 8 bases. The CDR3 sequence is 14 residues long. The germline V gene has CDR1 SGHDN and CDR2 FVKESK. In nucleotides, the CDR3 is TGTGCCAGCAGCCTCCGGGACAGGTACCAGACCCACTACTTC. Its translation is CASSLRDRYQTHYF.

In this sample, this clonotype turned up a few times. V is TRBV20-1 and J is TRBJ1-4; D might be TRBD1 (6 bases). CDR1 is DFQATT, CDR2 SNEGSKA, per germline (reference sequence). The CDR3 length is 12 residues. V was clipped by 6 bases and J by 5 bases, with 10 bases between them. The CDR3 loop is CSARQANEKLFF. The CDR3 coding sequence is TGCAGTGCCAGACAGGCAAATGAAAAACTGTTTTTT.

The genes are TRBV14 and TRBJ1-4; D gene unclear. CDR1 is SGHDN, CDR2 FVKESK, per germline. This CDR3 comprises 19 residues. V was clipped by 2 bases and J by 7 bases, with 26 bases between them. The CDR3 sequence: CASSQPWPFYLSGGEKLFF. The DNA for the CDR3 is TGTGCCAGCAGCCAACCCTGGCCGTTCTATCTTAGTGGCGGTGAAAAACTGTTTTTT.

This clonotype was counted many times. The chain has TRBV2 and TRBJ2-1; a possible D gene is TRBD1 (5 bases). The end of the DNA fits TRBJ2-7 better, so the J call may be wrong. This CDR3 has 12 amino acids. From germline, CDR1 is SNHLY and CDR2 FYNNEI. The CDR3 DNA reads TGTGCCAGCAAGAACCCAGGGTATGAGCAGTACTTC. Protein sequence: CASKNPGYEQYF.

The rearrangement uses TRBV5-6 and TRBJ1-1, with 7 bases identical to TRBD1. The CDR3 is made up of 18 amino acids. Germline CDR1 and CDR2: SGHDT and YYEEEE. V gave up 3 bases and J gave up 3 bases; unmatched junction bases: 17. The DNA for the CDR3 is TGTGCCAGCAGCTCAATGGCCATCGACAGGGCATTAGACACTGAAGCTTTCTTT. Its translation is CASSSMAIDRALDTEAFF.

CDR3 sequence (DNA): TGCGCCAGCAGCTATACTAGCGGCTACTCTGGGGCCAACGTCCTGACTTTC. Translated, it gives CASSYTSGYSGANVLTF. The rearrangement uses TRBV5-1 and TRBJ2-6; 8 nucleotides align to TRBD2. The germline V gene encodes CDR1 SGHRS and CDR2 YFSETQ. This CDR3 region has 17 residues. V lost 3 bases and J lost 0; bases outside the gene matches: 5.

The genes are TRBV28 and TRBJ1-5; D might be TRBD1 (6 bases). The CDR3 consists of 15 residues. Germline CDR1 reads MDHEN; CDR2 reads SYDVKM. Trimming left V 7 bases short and J 4 bases short, with 17 bases between. DNA of the CDR3: TGTGCCAGCATAGTAGGGGGGGGGACGAATCAGCCCCAGCATTTT. Translating it yields CASIVGGGTNQPQHF. The variable domain in full, completed from reference TRBV28 and TRBJ1-5, reads DVKVTQSSRYLVKRTGEKVFLECVQDMDHENMFWYRQDPGLGLRLIYFSYDVKMKEKGDIPEGYSVSREKKERFSLILESASTNQTSMYLCASIVGGGTNQPQHFGDGTRLSIL.

The sample holds many counts of this clonotype. This chain links TRBV10-2 with TRBJ1-1; D call uncertain. The CDR3 has 13 amino acids. V was pared by 7 bases and J by 3 bases, with 12 bases between. From germline, CDR1 is WSHSY and CDR2 SAAADI. The CDR3 DNA reads TGCGCCAGCACGGTTGGACTGGACACTGAAGCTTTCTTT. As protein: CASTVGLDTEAFF.